This passage covers 27 T cell receptor beta chains from one sample sequenced in a study of T cells in localized non-small cell lung cancer. Sequencing used immunoSEQ multiplex PCR; TCRdb keeps in-frame clones, though not all of them. The sample records thousands of clones, 33% being singletons. The starting material was normal lung tissue next to the tumor, obtained before any cancer treatment. All receptors come from a man aged 35 to 70 with stage I lung adenocarcinoma.

This clone was seen only a few times. The CDR3 sequence: CASSGGRAGYNEQFF. The CDR3 DNA is TGTGCCAGCAGCGGAGGGAGGGCGGGCTACAATGAGCAGTTCTTC. The rearrangement joins TRBV9 to TRBJ2-1, with 7 bases identical to TRBD2. V dropped 3 bases and J dropped 3; count of bases not matched to a gene: 6. Germline-derived CDR1 and CDR2 are SGDLS and YYNGEE. The CDR3 has 15 amino acids.

V and J are TRBV6-8 and TRBJ1-1; no firm D call. The CDR3 spans 13 residues. The V end was cut by 6 bases, the J end by 4 bases, with 12 bases between. Germline V CDR1 and CDR2: MNHGY, SAAAGT. The CDR3 bases are TGTGCCAGCAGCCAGAACAAAGGCACTGAAGCTTTCTTT. As protein: CASSQNKGTEAFF.

By share, this clone counts as medium-sized (0.01 to 0.1%). This chain uses TRBV30 with TRBJ1-2; 11 bases are shared with TRBD1. Germline-derived CDR1 and CDR2 are GTSNPN and SVGIG (reference sequence). The CDR3 covers 15 residues. V gave up 1 base and J gave up 4 bases; unmatched junction bases: 5. DNA of the CDR3: TGTGCCTGGAGTGACGGGACAGGGGGAGTCTATGGCTACACCTTC. It specifies CAWSDGTGGVYGYTF. Full variable domain (remainder filled in from reference TRBV30 and TRBJ1-2): SQTIHQWPATLVQPVGSPLSLECTVEGTSNPNLYWYRQAAGRGLQLLFYSVGIGQISSEVPQNLSASRPQDRQFILSSKKLLLSDSGFYLCAWSDGTGGVYGYTFGSGTRLTVV.

This clone is medium-sized within its sample. This chain links TRBV11-3 with TRBJ1-1; no clear D. V dropped 3 bases and J dropped 7 bases, with 15 bases sitting between them. CDR1 SGHNT and CDR2 YENEEA come from the germline V gene. The CDR3 is 14 residues long. CDR3 in amino acids: CASSLWGASGEAFF. DNA for the CDR3: TGTGCCAGCAGCTTGTGGGGTGCGTCGGGTGAAGCTTTCTTT.

This clone appeared a few times. The CDR3 DNA is TGTGCCAGTAGCTGGACAGGGGCCACCGGGGAGCTGTTTTTT. Translating it yields CASSWTGATGELFF. V is TRBV19 and J is TRBJ2-2; 9 nucleotides match TRBD1. Germline loops: CDR1 LNHDA, CDR2 SQIVND (reference sequence). The CDR3 has 14 amino acids. V lost 6 bases to trimming and J lost 4 bases; unmatched junction nucleotides: 3.

This chain connects TRBV5-1 to TRBJ2-7; TRBD1 aligns across 8 bases. This CDR3 is built from 16 residues. The J segment lost 0 bases and the V segment lost 4 bases, leaving 9 bases of the junction unmatched. Germline V gene lookup returns CDR1 SGHRS and CDR2 YFSETQ. This CDR3 is CASSPSTGDPSYEQYF. CDR3 DNA: TGCGCCAGCAGCCCCTCGACAGGGGATCCCTCCTACGAGCAGTACTTC.

This clone is medium-sized by share. Here the CDR3 DNA reads TGTGCCAGCAGTGCTAGGGGCAATCAGCCCCAGCATTTT. Protein product: CASSARGNQPQHF. V is TRBV6-8 and J is TRBJ1-5, with D uncertain. The CDR3 covers 13 residues. Trimming removed 5 bases at V and 2 bases at J, with 7 bases between. Germline assignment: CDR1 MNHGY and CDR2 SAAAGT.

The rearrangement links TRBV18 to TRBJ2-2, with D possibly being TRBD2 (7 bases). With 3 bases removed from V and 5 bases from J, the gap between germline ends came to 19 bases. The CDR3 extends over 17 amino acids. Germline CDR1 KGHSH, CDR2 LQKENI. As DNA, the CDR3 is TGTGCCAGCTCACCGGGGGCCGGGAGGTTGAGGACCGGGGAGCTGTTTTTT. As protein: CASSPGAGRLRTGELFF. The variable domain in full, completed from reference TRBV18 and TRBJ2-2, reads NAGVMQNPRHLVRRRGQEARLRCSPMKGHSHVYWYRQLPEEGLKFMVYLQKENIIDESGMPKERFSAEFPKEGPSILRIQQVVRGDSAAYFCASSPGAGRLRTGELFFGEGSRLTVL.

The chain recombines TRBV29-1 with TRBJ2-2; D possibly corresponds to TRBD2 (5 bases). Per germline, CDR1 SQVTM and CDR2 ANQGSEA. Trimming left V 4 bases short and J 3 bases short, with 9 bases between. There are 13 residues in the CDR3. The CDR3 is CSVVRGYTGELFF. CDR3 sequence (DNA): TGCAGCGTTGTTCGGGGTTACACCGGGGAGCTGTTTTTT.

This chain joins TRBV30 and TRBJ2-3; D remains ambiguous. Deletions cut 3 bases from V and 0 bases from J, with 13 bases between. The CDR3 has 15 amino acids. Germline CDR1 GTSNPN, CDR2 SVGIG (reference sequence). The CDR3 DNA sequence: TGTGCCTGGAGCAAAACAGTTACTAGCACAGATACGCAGTATTTT. Amino acid sequence: CAWSKTVTSTDTQYF.

CDR3 nucleotide sequence: TGCAGCGTTGAACCTAGCGGGGGAGTGGGGGAGCTGTTTTTT. Protein sequence: CSVEPSGGVGELFF. V usage is TRBV29-1 and J usage is TRBJ2-2, with 10 nucleotides matching TRBD2. The germline gives CDR1 SQVTM, CDR2 ANQGSEA. The CDR3 has 14 amino acids. Trimming took 2 bases from V and 8 from J; bases not matched to a gene: 5.

This clone is classed as medium-sized. V gene TRBV11-3 combines with J gene TRBJ2-5; D is unclear. V dropped 2 bases and J dropped 5 bases, with 18 bases sitting between them. This CDR3 comprises 16 residues. The germline CDR1 and CDR2 sequences are SGHNT and YENEEA. The CDR3 coding sequence is TGTGCCAGCAGCTTAACCCCCCATGCGGACCGGGAGACCCAGTACTTC. This encodes CASSLTPHADRETQYF. Together with reference TRBV11-3 and TRBJ2-5, the CDR3 gives the full variable domain: EAGVVQSPRYKIIEKKQPVAFWCNPISGHNTLYWYLQNLGQGPELLIRYENEEAVDDSQLPKDRFSAERLKGVDSTLKIQPAELGDSAVYLCASSLTPHADRETQYFGPGTRLLVL.

The rearrangement joins TRBV9 to TRBJ1-1; 11 bases agree with TRBD1. Germline CDR1 SGDLS, CDR2 YYNGEE. This CDR3 is 17 amino acids long. V lost 4 bases, J lost 10 bases, and 18 bases stayed unmatched. CDR3 in DNA: TGTGCCAGCAGCCCACTCGATGCAAAATTGGACAGGGGGCGAGCTTTCTTT. Translating gives CASSPLDAKLDRGRAFF.

The chain joins TRBV9 to TRBJ2-1; D is perhaps TRBD2 (7 bases). CDR1 and CDR2 (germline): SGDLS, YYNGEE. The CDR3 loop spans 15 amino acids. V lost 2 bases to trimming and J lost 4 bases, with 13 bases between them. CDR3 sequence (DNA): TGTGCCAGCAGCGTCGGACTAGGGGGGTACAATGAGCAGTTCTTC. Translating gives CASSVGLGGYNEQFF. Filled out from reference TRBV9 and TRBJ2-1, the complete variable domain reads DSGVTQTPKHLITATGQRVTLRCSPRSGDLSVYWYQQSLDQGLQFLIQYYNGEERAKGNILERFSAQQFPDLHSELNLSSLELGDSALYFCASSVGLGGYNEQFFGPGTRLTVL.

The rearrangement links TRBV18 to TRBJ2-3, with D unclear. Trimming took off 2 bases at V and 1 base at J, with 7 bases between the two ends. This CDR3 region has 14 residues. Germline V gives CDR1 KGHSH, CDR2 LQKENI. CDR3 loop: CASSPNTGTDTQYF. DNA for the CDR3: TGTGCCAGCTCACCAAACACTGGCACAGATACGCAGTATTTT. Full variable domain (outside the CDR3, taken from reference TRBV18 and TRBJ2-3): NAGVMQNPRHLVRRRGQEARLRCSPMKGHSHVYWYRQLPEEGLKFMVYLQKENIIDESGMPKERFSAEFPKEGPSILRIQQVVRGDSAAYFCASSPNTGTDTQYFGPGTRLTVL.

This clone was detected a few times. The CDR3 reads CASSTLGLAGAKDEQYF. CDR3 DNA sequence: TGTGCCAGCTCAACCCTGGGACTAGCGGGGGCCAAGGACGAGCAGTACTTC. The chain joins TRBV11-3 to TRBJ2-7; the match to TRBD2 covers 14 bases. Trimming took 8 bases from V and 5 from J; bases not matched to a gene: 14. Germline values: CDR1 SGHNT, CDR2 YENEEA. The CDR3 loop spans 17 amino acids.

This sequence joins TRBV25-1 and TRBJ2-5; D not resolved. V lost 1 base and J lost 3, with 6 bases in between. Germline V lookup: CDR1 MGHDK, CDR2 SYGVNS. The CDR3 loop spans 13 amino acids. This CDR3 is CASSESPKETQYF. The CDR3 nucleotides read TGTGCCAGCAGTGAATCCCCCAAAGAGACCCAGTACTTC.

The rearrangement uses TRBV11-3 and TRBJ2-7, with TRBD1 matching over 10 bases. CDR1 is SGHNT and CDR2 is YENEEA in the germline V gene. V trimming: 0 bases; J trimming: 7 bases; junction bases outside the gene matches: 6. The CDR3 sequence is 15 residues long. In DNA, the CDR3 is TGTGCCAGCAGCTTAGACGGGACAGGGGTGGAGGAGCAGTACTTC. As protein: CASSLDGTGVEEQYF. Variable domain in full (rest from reference TRBV11-3 and TRBJ2-7): EAGVVQSPRYKIIEKKQPVAFWCNPISGHNTLYWYLQNLGQGPELLIRYENEEAVDDSQLPKDRFSAERLKGVDSTLKIQPAELGDSAVYLCASSLDGTGVEEQYFGPGTRLTVT.

V is TRBV4-1 and J is TRBJ2-3, with 15 nucleotides matching TRBD2. V lost 0 bases, J lost 4 bases, and 14 bases stayed unmatched. The CDR3 loop spans 21 amino acids. Germline loops: CDR1 MGHRA, CDR2 YSYEKL. The CDR3 coding sequence is TGCGCCAGCAGCCAAGATAGGCCTTCCGGGACTAGCGGGGGGATCTCAGATACGCAGTATTTT. Its translation: CASSQDRPSGTSGGISDTQYF.

This clone has at least ten counts. The chain joins TRBV11-3 to TRBJ1-5; the D is unclear. V was clipped by 3 bases and J by 6 bases, with 18 bases between them. The germline gives CDR1 SGHNT, CDR2 YENEEA. The CDR3 runs to 16 residues. This CDR3 reads CASSFASISMGQPQHF. CDR3 DNA sequence: TGTGCCAGCAGCTTCGCGAGCATCAGCATGGGTCAGCCCCAGCATTTT.

This clone was found once. This chain uses TRBV30 with TRBJ2-5; D is unclear. V lost 5 bases and J lost 2, with 12 bases in between. In germline, CDR1 is GTSNPN, CDR2 SVGIG (reference sequence). The CDR3 contains 13 residues. CDR3 loop: CAWDGGLQETQYF. The CDR3 DNA reads as TGTGCCTGGGACGGCGGTTTACAAGAGACCCAGTACTTC. The entire variable domain, with the rest obtained from reference TRBV30 and TRBJ2-5, is as follows: SQTIHQWPATLVQPVGSPLSLECTVEGTSNPNLYWYRQAAGRGLQLLFYSVGIGQISSEVPQNLSASRPQDRQFILSSKKLLLSDSGFYLCAWDGGLQETQYFGPGTRLLVL.

The rearrangement joins TRBV19 to TRBJ2-2; 8 positions agree with TRBD1. The CDR3 loop spans 14 amino acids. The V gene's germline CDR1 is LNHDA and CDR2 SQIVND (reference sequence). V gave up 3 bases and J gave up 4 bases; unmatched junction bases: 1. The CDR3, as DNA: TGTGCCAGTAGTATTACAGGGGGCACCGGGGAGCTGTTTTTT. Translation: CASSITGGTGELFF.

This clone was counted a few times. The chain recombines TRBV9 with TRBJ1-3; no clear D. The CDR3 runs 15 residues. Germline assignment: CDR1 SGDLS and CDR2 YYNGEE. The V gene lost 2 bases and the J gene lost 0 bases, with 9 bases spanning the gap. CDR3 DNA: TGTGCCAGCAGCGTTAGCGACTCCTCTGGAAACACCATATATTTT. It is translated as CASSVSDSSGNTIYF.

This clone showed up just a few times. The rearrangement links TRBV6-8 to TRBJ2-3; D is undetermined. Germline V gene sequence: CDR1 MNHGY, CDR2 SAAAGT. V was cut by 2 bases and J by 0 bases, with 3 bases left in between. The CDR3 has 13 residues. For the CDR3, the DNA is TGTGCCAGCAGTTACGACAGCACAGATACGCAGTATTTT. Its protein is CASSYDSTDTQYF.

This clone turned up a few times. V usage is TRBV4-1 and J usage is TRBJ2-7; D call uncertain. Germline CDR1 is MGHRA and CDR2 is YSYEKL. CDR3 length equals 14 residues. Trimming took off 2 bases at V and 0 bases at J, with 8 bases between the two ends. CDR3: CASSQNPGSYEQYF. Here the CDR3 DNA reads TGCGCCAGCAGCCAAAATCCGGGCTCCTACGAGCAGTACTTC.

This clone was seen a few times. The chain carries TRBV6-8 and TRBJ2-1, with 8 positions matching TRBD2. The J segment lost 8 bases and the V segment lost 2 bases, leaving 5 bases of the junction unmatched. This CDR3 comprises 14 residues. From germline, CDR1 is MNHGY and CDR2 SAAAGT. The CDR3 coding sequence is TGTGCCAGCAGTTACGGCGGGAGGATCCATGAGCAGTTCTTC. Its protein product is CASSYGGRIHEQFF.

This sequence joins TRBV19 and TRBJ1-3; D is possibly TRBD1 (6 bases). The CDR3 extends over 14 amino acids. Germline loops: CDR1 LNHDA, CDR2 SQIVND (reference sequence). Trimming cost V 8 bases and J 3 bases, with 14 bases left between them. CDR3 sequence (DNA): TGTGCCAGTGCAACAGGGTCCAATGGAAACACCATATATTTT. Residues: CASATGSNGNTIYF.